This TCR beta chain emerged from a study of regulatory T cells in long-lasting Graves disease. Time point denoted: newly diagnosed GD, antithyroid drugs for less than 3 months. Extracted PBMC RNA gave rise to the TCR library. This clonotype was picked up a small number of times. Assembly of TCR beta libraries relied on iRepertoire HTBI primers together with Arm-PCR of CDR3 regions. TCRdb ran MiXCR on the multiplex PCR reads and lists one entry per CDR3 protein. The sample shows under 400,000 distinct CDR3 sequences, approximately 15% of them seen only once. CDR3 length: 16 residues. Per germline, CDR1 DFQATT and CDR2 SNEGSKA (reference sequence). Unmatched junction bases numbered 12, after V lost 0 bases and J lost 10 bases. The same sample was also studied in work on T cells in Graves' hyperthyroidism and ophthalmopathy.

The sequenced sample was peripheral blood mononuclear cells (PBMCs), obtained at new diagnosis, from a patient treated with antithyroid drugs. The chain couples TRBV20-1 to TRBJ1-6, with 7 nucleotides matching TRBD1. This sequence was found in a man aged 35 to 55 with Graves disease. As DNA, the CDR3 is TGCAGTGCTAGAGATCGACAGGGCTTCGGTTCGTCACCCCTCCACTTT. This gives the protein CSARDRQGFGSSPLHF.